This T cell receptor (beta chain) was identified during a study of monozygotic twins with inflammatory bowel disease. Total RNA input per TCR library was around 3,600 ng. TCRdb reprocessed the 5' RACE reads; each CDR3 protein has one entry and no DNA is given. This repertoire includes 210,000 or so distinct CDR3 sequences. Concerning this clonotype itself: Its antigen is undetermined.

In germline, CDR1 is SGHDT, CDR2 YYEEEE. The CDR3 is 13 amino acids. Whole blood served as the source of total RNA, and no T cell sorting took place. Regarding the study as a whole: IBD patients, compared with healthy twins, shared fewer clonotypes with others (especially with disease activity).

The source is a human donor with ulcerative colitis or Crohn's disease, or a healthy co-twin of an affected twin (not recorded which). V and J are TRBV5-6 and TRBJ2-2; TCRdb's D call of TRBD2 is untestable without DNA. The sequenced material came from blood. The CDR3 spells CASRRGVPGELFF.